This is a list of T cell receptor beta chains from one sample in a study of cytotoxic CD8 clonotypes in ibrutinib-treated CLL. Some clones are missing from TCRdb's copy, which holds only in-frame ones; the method was immunoSEQ multiplex PCR. The sample lists several thousand clones; around four fifths were seen once. The specimen comprised PBMCs, sampled before ibrutinib treatment. The source of these receptors is a human donor with chronic lymphocytic leukemia. Each CDR3 is given without its conserved first and last residue. The order of the fields is J gene, V gene, CDR3 protein.

J: TRBJ1-1
V: TRBV5-4
CDR3: ASSPRGVGWNTEAF

J: TRBJ2-3
V: TRBV6-4
CDR3: ASSSEREADTQY

J: TRBJ1-5
V: TRBV7-9
CDR3: ASSLEGSPNQPQH

J: TRBJ2-7
V: TRBV18
CDR3: ASSPRAGSYEQY

J: TRBJ2-5
V: TRBV9
CDR3: ASSEHPGGRYQETQY

J: TRBJ1-1
V: TRBV21-1
CDR3: ASILRDGIVYTEAF

J: TRBJ2-1
V: TRBV5-1
CDR3: ASSLEFSPYNEQF

J: TRBJ2-3
V: TRBV4-2
CDR3: ASSQGIGGRGTDTQY

J: TRBJ2-7
V: TRBV27
CDR3: ASRLHGQGDYEQY

J: TRBJ2-7
V: TRBV18
CDR3: ASSPQEAEQY

J: TRBJ1-1
V: TRBV19
CDR3: AIRPRGLTEAF

J: TRBJ2-2
V: TRBV6-6
CDR3: ASRSGLNTGELF

J: TRBJ1-1
V: TRBV5-1
CDR3: ASSLRTGERNEAF

J: TRBJ2-7
V: TRBV28
CDR3: ASSPRDRNYEQY

J: TRBJ2-3
V: TRBV27
CDR3: ASSLSVAGGLTDTQY

J: TRBJ2-3
V: TRBV5-1
CDR3: ASSRFLAQY

J: TRBJ2-1
V: TRBV9
CDR3: ASSEGQGLNEQF

J: TRBJ2-5
V: TRBV5-4
CDR3: ASSLAWKGGGETQY

J: TRBJ1-5
V: TRBV30
CDR3: AWSRSNGEPQH

J: TRBJ2-3
V: TRBV4-1
CDR3: ASSQDVGGADTQY

J: TRBJ2-7
V: TRBV19
CDR3: APVRGQGGGYEQY

J: TRBJ1-2
V: TRBV28
CDR3: ASSLGGFGVEYGYT

J: TRBJ2-1
V: TRBV9
CDR3: ASSVTSSNEQF

J: TRBJ1-3
V: TRBV5-6
CDR3: ASSSWTGSSGNTIY

J: TRBJ2-1
V: TRBV6-1
CDR3: ASSELRAIYNEQF

J: TRBJ2-5
V: TRBV4-1
CDR3: ASSQDPTGLETQY

J: TRBJ2-7
V: TRBV4-2
CDR3: ASSQDQVGYEQY

J: TRBJ2-3
V: TRBV2
CDR3: ASVTGATDTQY

J: TRBJ1-6
V: TRBV5-6
CDR3: ASSLRSSSSPLH

J: TRBJ1-6
V: TRBV19
CDR3: ASSWSSYNSPLH

J: TRBJ2-7
V: TRBV28
CDR3: ASSLVAREQY

J: TRBJ1-1
V: TRBV11-2
CDR3: ASSLDRATEAF

J: TRBJ2-1
V: TRBV7-9
CDR3: ASSLTASGSRTNEQF

J: TRBJ2-5
V: TRBV2
CDR3: ASSEQGGMTTQY

J: TRBJ2-3
V: TRBV11-2
CDR3: ASSLGEGYTQY

J: TRBJ2-7
V: TRBV11-1
CDR3: ASSHTGTDSYEQY

J: TRBJ2-1
V: TRBV4-2
CDR3: ASSQGREVSYNEQF

J: TRBJ1-2
V: TRBV7-2
CDR3: ASSLERGRGYT

J: TRBJ2-2
V: TRBV5-4
CDR3: ASSLRVDGELF

J: TRBJ2-2
V: TRBV4-1
CDR3: ASSQATSGRGTGELF